Listed here are 20 T cell receptor beta chains from one sample, sequenced in a study of CD8 T cells in ankylosing spondylitis. Each CDR3 protein gets one entry after TCRdb re-called the 5' RACE reads with MiXCR. The sample yields approximately 520,000 distinct CDR3 sequences, about 5.2% seen once. Which antigens these TCRs recognize remains unknown. General study findings and limits: One TCR beta motif, made up of 7 or 8 highly homologous variants, appeared characteristic of ankylosing spondylitis blood.

Source material: blood, either unsorted or a sorted T cell fraction (not recorded which). Every receptor here comes from a male donor with ankylosing spondylitis.

This clonotype has a count of ten or more. CDR3 nucleotides: TGTGCCAGCAGTGAGAATAGGTTATTAGCCACAGATACGCAGTATTTT. This codes for CASSENRLLATDTQYF. The chain has TRBV25-1 and TRBJ2-3, with D hard to call. CDR1 is MGHDK and CDR2 is SYGVNS in the germline V gene. V was shortened by 3 bases and J by 2 bases, with 15 bases between the two germline ends. The length of the CDR3 is 16 residues.

V is TRBV20-1 and J is TRBJ2-3; D may be TRBD2 (6 bases). Germline V lookup: CDR1 DFQATT, CDR2 SNEGSKA (reference sequence). There are 13 residues in the CDR3. V was pared by 6 bases and J by 3 bases, with 13 bases between. The DNA for the CDR3 is TGCAGTGCAAGACTAGATAGGACAGATACGCAGTATTTT. Translated, it gives CSARLDRTDTQYF.

This clonotype appeared many times. This chain links TRBV29-1 with TRBJ2-7, with a weak D call TRBD1 (6 bases). Germline V gene lookup returns CDR1 SQVTM and CDR2 ANQGSEA. The V end lost 1 base, the J end lost 2 bases, and 15 bases lay between the germline ends. The CDR3 is made up of 15 amino acids. In nucleotides, the CDR3 is TGCAGCGTTGAAGGTTACTCCCAGGGGCCCTACGAGCAGTACTTC. The encoded protein is CSVEGYSQGPYEQYF.

The sample holds many counts of this clonotype. The V and J genes are TRBV12-3 or TRBV12-4 and TRBJ2-7, with D perhaps matching TRBD1 or TRBD2 (5 bases each). Trimming pared 5 bases from V and 5 bases from J, leaving 10 bases between. This CDR3 has 12 amino acids. The chain's CDR3 is CASSQGTDEQYF. In nucleotides, the CDR3 is TGTGCCAGCAGTCAAGGGACCGACGAGCAGTACTTC.

This clonotype has a count of ten or more. The chain is built from TRBV12-3 or TRBV12-4 and TRBJ1-5; D might be TRBD1 (6 bases). V lost 3 bases and J lost 9, with 9 bases in between. The CDR3 is 12 amino acids. DNA for the CDR3: TGTGCCAGCAGTTTTCAAGGGGGGCCCCAGCATTTT. It specifies CASSFQGGPQHF.

This clonotype was counted many times. The V and J genes are TRBV7-9 and TRBJ1-4; 8 nucleotides line up with TRBD1. Germline CDR1 reads SEHNR; CDR2 reads FQNEAQ (reference sequence). V was clipped by 5 bases and J by 7 bases; unmatched bases: 9. The CDR3 covers 15 residues. CDR3 protein: CASSVTGGNPEKLFF. As DNA, the CDR3 is TGTGCCAGCAGCGTCACAGGGGGTAATCCTGAAAAACTGTTTTTT.

This clonotype appeared many times. The V and J genes are TRBV7-9 and TRBJ2-2; 11 nucleotides match TRBD1. The CDR3 is 16 amino acids. Trimming removed 4 bases from V and 3 bases from J; junction bases left unmatched: 4. Germline values: CDR1 SEHNR, CDR2 FQNEAQ (reference sequence). CDR3 in amino acids: CASSSDRGQDTGELFF. The CDR3 DNA sequence: TGTGCCAGCAGCTCGGACAGGGGGCAGGACACCGGGGAGCTGTTTTTT.

This clonotype has only a few counts. The chain combines TRBV9 with TRBJ2-5; no clear D. The CDR3 spans 13 residues. The ends were cut back, 3 bases at V and 4 bases at J, with 10 bases in the middle. The germline CDR1 and CDR2 sequences are SGDLS and YYNGEE. The CDR3 coding sequence is TGTGCCAGCAGCGCTTCGGTTCGAGAGACCCAGTACTTC. Translation: CASSASVRETQYF.

The table lists this clonotype with a few counts. V usage is TRBV3-1 and J usage is TRBJ2-7, with D perhaps matching TRBD1 (5 bases). The CDR3 length is 13 residues. With 6 bases removed from V and 5 bases from J, the gap between germline ends came to 14 bases. Germline lookup yields CDR1 LGHDT and CDR2 YNNKEL (reference sequence). CDR3 sequence reads: CASRGAGFDEQYF. The CDR3 coding sequence is TGTGCCAGCAGAGGGGCTGGTTTTGACGAGCAGTACTTC.

This clonotype was seen many times. V and J are TRBV7-2 and TRBJ2-7; 8 nucleotides line up with TRBD2. The J segment lost 0 bases and the V segment lost 2 bases, leaving 3 bases of the junction unmatched. The CDR3 spans 15 residues. CDR1 and CDR2 (germline): SGHTA, FQGNSA. The chain's CDR3 is CASSLRGTSSYEQYF. The DNA for the CDR3 is TGTGCCAGCAGCTTAAGGGGGACTAGCTCCTACGAGCAGTACTTC.

The genes are TRBV11-1 and TRBJ2-3, with 10 bases matching TRBD1. Germline V gene sequence: CDR1 SGHAT, CDR2 FQDESV (reference sequence). Trimming took 5 bases from V and 4 from J; bases not matched to a gene: 6. The CDR3 has 15 residues. CDR3 sequence: CASSPDRGPADTQYF. The CDR3 coding sequence is TGTGCCAGCAGCCCAGACAGGGGGCCAGCAGATACGCAGTATTTT. Drawing the rest from reference TRBV11-1 and TRBJ2-3, the complete variable domain is EAEVAQSPRYKITEKSQAVAFWCDPISGHATLYWYRQILGQGPELLVQFQDESVVDDSQLPKDRFSAERLKGVDSTLKIQPAELGDSAMYLCASSPDRGPADTQYFGPGTRLTVL.

This clonotype came up many times. The rearrangement joins TRBV12-3 or TRBV12-4 to TRBJ2-5, with D possibly TRBD1 on 5 matching bases. The CDR3 has 15 residues. Trimming cost V 6 bases and J 0 bases, with 14 bases left between them. CDR3 nucleotide sequence: TGTGCCAGCAGCTACTACAGGAGCTACCAAGAGACCCAGTACTTC. Residues: CASSYYRSYQETQYF.

This chain connects TRBV18 to TRBJ2-3; D not resolved. V lost 4 bases and J 4 bases, leaving 12 bases between the germline ends. The CDR3 has 14 amino acids. The germline V gene has CDR1 KGHSH and CDR2 LQKENI. The CDR3 DNA reads TGTGCCAGCTCACTGTATGAGGAGTCAGATACGCAGTATTTT. It codes for CASSLYEESDTQYF.

The chain uses TRBV12-3 or TRBV12-4 and TRBJ2-2; no reliable D call. V lost 6 bases, J lost 0 bases, and 8 bases lay in between. CDR3 length: 14 amino acids. Here the CDR3 reads CASRKQANTGELFF. CDR3 sequence (DNA): TGTGCCAGCAGAAAACAAGCGAACACCGGGGAGCTGTTTTTT.

V gene TRBV4-1 combines with J gene TRBJ1-3; unclear D gene. This CDR3 spans 16 amino acids. Between the trimmed V and J ends, which lost 0 bases and 0 bases, there was a span of 9 bases. Germline-derived CDR1 and CDR2 are MGHRA and YSYEKL. The CDR3 region is CASSQDARSSGNTIYF. CDR3 nucleotide sequence: TGCGCCAGCAGCCAAGATGCAAGGAGCTCTGGAAACACCATATATTTT.

This clonotype was detected ten times or more. The chain combines TRBV20-1 with TRBJ2-7; D could derive from TRBD1 or TRBD2 (5 bases each). The germline gives CDR1 DFQATT, CDR2 SNEGSKA (reference sequence). This CDR3 has 13 residues. The V end was cut by 4 bases, the J end by 3 bases, with 13 bases between. In DNA form, the CDR3 reads TGCAGTGCTACGGTGGGACCAAACTACGAGCAGTACTTC. Its translation is CSATVGPNYEQYF.

This clonotype appeared many times. The missing conserved phenylalanine or tryptophan at the end of this CDR3 makes a read error likely. No DNA is shown, since the ends of the CDR3 on it are uncertain; the CDR3 is the one TCRdb lists. The V gene is TRBV29-1, the J gene TRBJ1-2. Ends included, the CDR3 has 11 residues. Germline loops: CDR1 SQVTM, CDR2 ANQGSEA. The CDR3 sequence is CSAISEFGSST.

This clonotype was counted ten times or more. The gene calls are TRBV19 and TRBJ2-7; D gene unclear. V shed 9 bases and J shed 0 bases, with 15 bases lying between them. The length of the CDR3 is 14 residues. Germline lookup yields CDR1 LNHDA and CDR2 SQIVND (reference sequence). The CDR3 sequence is CASPTKGSSYEQYF. CDR3 nucleotide sequence: TGTGCCAGCCCTACCAAGGGTAGCTCCTACGAGCAGTACTTC.

The chain joins TRBV20-1 to TRBJ2-7; weak D call: TRBD2 (6 bases). V shed 6 bases and J shed 2 bases, with 17 bases lying between them. In germline, CDR1 is DFQATT, CDR2 SNEGSKA (reference sequence). The CDR3 runs 14 residues. Written as DNA, the CDR3 is TGCAGTGCCAGGGACTTCCCTAACCCCTACGAGCAGTACTTC. Protein sequence: CSARDFPNPYEQYF.

This clonotype was counted ten times or more. The chain has TRBV5-1 and TRBJ2-1; 8 bases agree with TRBD2. After removal of 4 bases from V and 3 bases from J, the junction contained 3 bases not matched to a gene. This CDR3 comprises 14 residues. Germline CDR1 is SGHRS and CDR2 is YFSETQ. The CDR3 DNA is TGCGCCAGCAGCCAGAGCGGGAGCTACAATGAGCAGTTCTTC. It encodes CASSQSGSYNEQFF.